One sample yielded the 28 T cell receptor beta chains listed below, sequenced in a study of blood T cell repertoires in COVID-19. Sequencing used immunoSEQ multiplex PCR; TCRdb keeps in-frame clones, though not all of them. The sample has about 410,000 clones, around 90% seen once. The sequenced sample was PBMCs or T cells enriched from blood (not recorded which). All receptors derive from a young man who had recovered from COVID-19.

The genes are TRBV19 and TRBJ1-5; D remains ambiguous. The V gene's germline CDR1 is LNHDA and CDR2 SQIVND (reference sequence). CDR3 length equals 16 residues. V was shortened by 3 bases and J by 1 base, with 13 bases between the two germline ends. The CDR3 loop reads CASSMAGGGSNQPQHF. CDR3 sequence (DNA): TGTGCCAGTAGTATGGCGGGTGGAGGAAGCAATCAGCCCCAGCATTTT.

V gene TRBV5-8 combines with J gene TRBJ1-2, with D unresolved. This CDR3 is 11 amino acids long. Trimming took off 4 bases at V and 8 bases at J, with 9 bases between the two ends. CDR1 and CDR2 from the germline V gene are SGHTS and YDEGEE. Here the CDR3 reads CASSPQTGYTF. DNA of the CDR3: TGTGCCAGCAGCCCACAAACGGGCTACACCTTC.

The rearrangement joins TRBV5-5 to TRBJ2-7, with unresolved D. V lost 2 bases and J 2 bases, leaving 8 bases between the germline ends. CDR3 size: 13 residues. Germline values: CDR1 SGHKS, CDR2 YYEKEE (reference sequence). The DNA for the CDR3 is TGTGCCAGCAGCTTAAACTTAGCCTACGAGCAGTACTTC. It is translated as CASSLNLAYEQYF.

This chain connects TRBV29-1 to TRBJ2-3; no clear D gene. V dropped 0 bases and J dropped 6 bases, with 4 bases sitting between them. The CDR3 has 11 residues. CDR1 and CDR2 from the germline V gene are SQVTM and ANQGSEA. The CDR3 spells CSVEDLDTQYF. The CDR3 coding sequence is TGCAGCGTTGAAGATCTGGATACGCAGTATTTT.

The sample holds one count of this clone. This chain joins TRBV7-6 and TRBJ1-4, with 7 bases lining up with TRBD1. The CDR3 is made up of 17 amino acids. V lost 5 bases and J lost 5; bases outside the gene matches: 14. Germline V gene lookup returns CDR1 SGHVS and CDR2 FNYEAQ. The CDR3 DNA reads as TGTGCCAGCAGCACCCCTGCCGCCGGGACAGTCAATGAAAAACTGTTTTTT. Translated, it gives CASSTPAAGTVNEKLFF.

V is TRBV5-8 and J is TRBJ2-1, with D perhaps TRBD1 (5 bases). The CDR3 has 16 residues. Trimming cost V 4 bases and J 0 bases, with 14 bases left between them. Germline CDR1 reads SGHTS; CDR2 reads YDEGEE. The CDR3 sequence: CASSQRQTSSYNEQFF. CDR3 coding DNA: TGTGCCAGCAGCCAAAGACAGACAAGCTCCTACAATGAGCAGTTCTTC.

The rearrangement links TRBV9 to TRBJ1-1; tentative D call: TRBD1 (5 bases). The V end lost 0 bases, the J end lost 1 base, and 10 bases lay between the germline ends. Germline V gives CDR1 SGDLS, CDR2 YYNGEE. The CDR3 is 15 amino acids. In nucleotides, the CDR3 is TGTGCCAGCAGCGTAGCAGCAGGGAAGAACACTGAAGCTTTCTTT. Its protein is CASSVAAGKNTEAFF.

The chain carries TRBV6-5 and TRBJ1-6; 7 bases are shared with TRBD1. Germline assignment: CDR1 MNHEY and CDR2 SVGAGI. Germline trimming cut 0 bases from V and 6 bases from J; bases unmatched to any gene: 2. The CDR3 length is 15 residues. CDR3 DNA sequence: TGTGCCAGCAGTTACTCGACAGGGCGTAATTCACCCCTCCACTTT. Encoded protein: CASSYSTGRNSPLHF.

This chain connects TRBV6-1 to TRBJ1-5, with D perhaps matching TRBD1 (5 bases). This CDR3 has 15 residues. The germline V gene has CDR1 MNHNS and CDR2 SASEGT. The V end was cut by 3 bases, the J end by 4 bases, with 13 bases between. As DNA, the CDR3 is TGTGCCAGCAGTGATAATCGCGCAGGGAATCAGCCCCAGCATTTT. It is translated as CASSDNRAGNQPQHF.

The chain is built from TRBV3-1 (or the pseudogene TRBV3-2) and TRBJ1-2; D unresolved. Trimming removed 1 base from V and 1 base from J, with 13 bases in between. Germline CDR1 is LGHDT and CDR2 is YNNKEL (reference sequence). This CDR3 region has 16 residues. CDR3 amino acids: CASSQAGNSYNYGYTF. DNA for the CDR3: TGTGCCAGCAGCCAAGCCGGTAACAGTTATAACTATGGCTACACCTTC.

The chain links TRBV19 to TRBJ2-5; 7 nucleotides line up with TRBD2. V was clipped by 5 bases and J by 7 bases; unmatched bases: 7. Germline values: CDR1 LNHDA, CDR2 SQIVND (reference sequence). The CDR3 extends over 13 amino acids. This chain's CDR3 is CASSPREVGTQYF. Here the CDR3 DNA reads TGTGCCAGTAGTCCCCGGGAGGTTGGGACCCAGTACTTC.

The rearrangement links TRBV19 to TRBJ2-2, with 10 positions matching TRBD1. The CDR3 length is 15 residues. Germline CDR1 is LNHDA and CDR2 is SQIVND (reference sequence). The junction had 9 bases not matched to a gene; V was cut back by 10 bases and J by 4 bases. The CDR3 region has the DNA TGTGCCACTAGACCGACAGGGGGCCGCACCGGGGAGCTGTTTTTT. It yields the protein CATRPTGGRTGELFF.

The V and J genes are TRBV28 and TRBJ2-5, with D unresolved. Trimming stripped 6 bases from V and 3 bases from J, with 8 bases between. Germline V gene data show CDR1 as MDHEN and CDR2 as SYDVKM. CDR3 length equals 12 residues. As DNA, the CDR3 is TGTGCCAGCAGCCAAGCTAAAGAGACCCAGTACTTC. Its protein is CASSQAKETQYF.

CDR3 in amino acids: CSAPRGETQYF. In DNA, the CDR3 is TGCAGCGCCCCCAGGGGTGAGACCCAGTACTTC. The chain joins TRBV29-1 to TRBJ2-5; possible D gene TRBD1, 6 bases. CDR1 and CDR2 from the germline V gene are SQVTM and ANQGSEA. CDR3 size: 11 residues. Trimming took off 7 bases at V and 5 bases at J, with 11 bases between the two ends.

This clone occurred once. The genes are TRBV5-1 and TRBJ1-6; 9 nucleotides agree with TRBD1. The J segment lost 10 bases and the V segment lost 3 bases, leaving 11 bases of the junction unmatched. Germline V gives CDR1 SGHRS, CDR2 YFSETQ. The CDR3 length is 16 residues. The DNA for the CDR3 is TGCGCCAGCAGCTCCCTGGGACAGGGTGTTCGGTCACCCCTCCACTTT. It translates to CASSSLGQGVRSPLHF.

This chain uses TRBV19 with TRBJ1-5; no reliable D call. V was pared by 10 bases and J by 4 bases, with 17 bases between. Germline CDR1 LNHDA, CDR2 SQIVND (reference sequence). The CDR3 totals 14 residues. In nucleotides, the CDR3 is TGTGCCACCGAGGGTTCCTCCCTTAATCAGCCCCAGCATTTT. It translates to CATEGSSLNQPQHF.

The V gene is TRBV4-1, the J gene TRBJ1-5; 9 nucleotides match TRBD1. Trimming took 4 bases from V and 4 from J; bases not matched to a gene: 5. CDR1 and CDR2 (germline): MGHRA, YSYEKL. This CDR3 has 15 amino acids. CDR3 sequence: CASSPLDRGNQPQHF. DNA for the CDR3: TGCGCCAGCAGCCCCTTAGACAGGGGGAATCAGCCCCAGCATTTT.

The chain recombines TRBV9 with TRBJ2-3, with 7 nucleotides matching TRBD1. The CDR3 spans 15 residues. Germline-derived CDR1 and CDR2 are SGDLS and YYNGEE. J gave up 3 bases and V 3 bases, and 7 bases lay outside the gene matches. CDR3 in amino acids: CASSAGQTSTDTQYF. In DNA, the CDR3 is TGTGCCAGCAGCGCGGGACAGACAAGTACAGATACGCAGTATTTT.

This chain uses TRBV6-1 with TRBJ2-7, with D maybe TRBD2 (6 bases). The germline V gene encodes CDR1 MNHNS and CDR2 SASEGT. Trimming removed 2 bases from V and 2 bases from J, with 13 bases in between. This CDR3 comprises 15 residues. The CDR3 DNA sequence: TGTGCCAGCAGTGAACGGGGACTGGCGCCCTACGAGCAGTACTTC. This sequence encodes CASSERGLAPYEQYF.

The gene calls are TRBV27 and TRBJ2-3, with TRBD1 matching over 9 bases. Per the germline V gene, CDR1 is MNHEY and CDR2 is SMNVEV (reference sequence). The CDR3 has 15 residues. Trimming cost V 3 bases and J 1 base; bases outside gene matches: 2. CDR3 region: CASSFGQGRTDTQYF. The CDR3, as DNA: TGTGCCAGCAGTTTCGGACAGGGGCGCACAGATACGCAGTATTTT.

V gene TRBV7-9 combines with J gene TRBJ2-7; D possibly corresponds to TRBD2 (6 bases). The germline V gene encodes CDR1 SEHNR and CDR2 FQNEAQ (reference sequence). CDR3 length: 12 amino acids. Trimming left V 4 bases short and J 4 bases short, with 8 bases between. The CDR3 DNA reads TGTGCCAGCAGCTCCCGGGGGTACGAGCAGTACTTC. Its translation is CASSSRGYEQYF.

This clone has a handful of counts. The V gene is TRBV7-9, the J gene TRBJ1-6, with D possibly matching TRBD1 (6 bases). CDR3 length: 16 residues. V lost 1 base, J lost 9 bases, and 16 bases lay in between. The germline V gene has CDR1 SEHNR and CDR2 FQNEAQ (reference sequence). The CDR3 sequence is CASSLVGRGKTSPLHF. CDR3 DNA: TGTGCCAGCAGCTTAGTCGGCAGGGGAAAAACTTCACCCCTCCACTTT.

The chain uses TRBV7-2 and TRBJ1-2, with TRBD1 matching 8 bases. The germline V gene encodes CDR1 SGHTA and CDR2 FQGNSA. The J segment lost 5 bases and the V segment lost 5 bases, leaving 10 bases of the junction unmatched. There are 15 residues in the CDR3. Written as DNA, the CDR3 is TGTGCCAGCAGCCCAGGACAGGGCGCCTTATATGGCTACACCTTC. This gives the protein CASSPGQGALYGYTF.

CDR3: CATEYRGGDYGYTF. The CDR3 DNA reads TGTGCCACCGAGTACAGGGGTGGGGACTATGGCTACACCTTC. This chain links TRBV28 with TRBJ1-2, with 7 bases lining up with TRBD1. This CDR3 spans 14 amino acids. Germline CDR1 MDHEN, CDR2 SYDVKM. Trimming removed 10 bases from V and 3 bases from J; junction bases left unmatched: 11.

V usage is TRBV5-5 and J usage is TRBJ1-5; weak D call: TRBD1 (5 bases). The CDR3 is 14 residues long. V shed 3 bases and J shed 7 bases, with 14 bases lying between them. Germline V gives CDR1 SGHKS, CDR2 YYEKEE (reference sequence). In nucleotides, the CDR3 is TGTGCCAGCAGCTATGATATCGGGGGACAGCCCCAGCATTTT. This translates into CASSYDIGGQPQHF.

The genes are TRBV5-1 and TRBJ1-1; the D gene is possibly TRBD1 (5 bases). CDR1 is SGHRS and CDR2 is YFSETQ in the germline V gene. The CDR3 sequence is 14 residues long. The V end was cut by 0 bases, the J end by 7 bases, with 13 bases between. The CDR3 sequence: CASSLEGAGGEAFF. In nucleotides, the CDR3 is TGCGCCAGCAGCTTGGAAGGTGCGGGGGGTGAAGCTTTCTTT.

This chain connects TRBV13 to TRBJ2-7, with D hard to call. CDR1 is PRHDT, CDR2 FYEKMQ, per germline (reference sequence). Trimming cost V 5 bases and J 5 bases, with 10 bases left between them. The CDR3 extends over 12 amino acids. CDR3 sequence: CASSRTFDEQYF. In nucleotides, the CDR3 is TGTGCCAGCAGCCGTACTTTCGACGAGCAGTACTTC.

This chain links TRBV7-3 with TRBJ2-6; D not certain. CDR1 SGHTA and CDR2 FQGTGA come from the germline V gene. Trimming pared 1 base from V and 0 bases from J, leaving 10 bases between. The CDR3 consists of 17 residues. CDR3: CASSLSGASSGANVLTF. DNA for the CDR3: TGTGCCAGCAGCTTAAGTGGAGCCTCCTCTGGGGCCAACGTCCTGACTTTC.